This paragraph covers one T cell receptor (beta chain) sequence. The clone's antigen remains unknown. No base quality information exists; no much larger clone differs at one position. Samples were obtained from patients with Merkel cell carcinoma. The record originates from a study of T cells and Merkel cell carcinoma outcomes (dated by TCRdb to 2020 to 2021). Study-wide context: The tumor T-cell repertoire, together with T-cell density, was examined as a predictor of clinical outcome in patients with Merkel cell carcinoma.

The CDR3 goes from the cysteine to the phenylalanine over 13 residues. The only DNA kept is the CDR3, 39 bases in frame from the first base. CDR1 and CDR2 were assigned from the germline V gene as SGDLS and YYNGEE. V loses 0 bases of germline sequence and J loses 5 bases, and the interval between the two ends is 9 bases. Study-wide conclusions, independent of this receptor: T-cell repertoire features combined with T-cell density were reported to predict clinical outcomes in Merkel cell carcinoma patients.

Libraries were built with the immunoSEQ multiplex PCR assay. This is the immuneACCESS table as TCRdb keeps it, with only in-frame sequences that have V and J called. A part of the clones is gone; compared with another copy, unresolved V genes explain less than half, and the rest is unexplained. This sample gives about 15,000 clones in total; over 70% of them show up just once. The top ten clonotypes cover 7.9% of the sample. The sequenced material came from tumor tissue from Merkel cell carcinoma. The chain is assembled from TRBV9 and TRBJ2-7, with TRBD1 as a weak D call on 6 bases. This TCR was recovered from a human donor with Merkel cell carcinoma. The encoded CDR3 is CASSVDRANEQYF. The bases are TGTGCCAGCAGCGTAGACAGGGCCAACGAGCAGTACTTC.